The clone carrying this T cell receptor (beta chain) showed up just a few times. Antigen: not known. Germline loops: CDR1 WSHSY, CDR2 SAAADI. The CDR3 is made up of 13 amino acids. The V segment lost 7 bases and the J segment 10 bases; nucleotides outside the gene matches: 7. Using immunoSEQ multiplex PCR, the repertoire was profiled, and TCRdb retains in-frame clones only, with some absent. The sample lists tens of thousands of clones; around four fifths were seen once. This sample stems from a study of OX40 agonist ivuxolimab in advanced cancers. For the study at large: Three patients got partial responses; one had hepatocellular carcinoma and two had cutaneous melanoma.

Study-wide findings and caveats: Blood T cells, both CD4+ and CD8+, expanded clonally by week 6 at 0.1 to 3.0 mg/kg.

V gene TRBV10-2 combines with J gene TRBJ1-6; TRBD1 matches at 7 bases. Sequenced here: CD4+ or CD8+ T cells sorted from blood, sampled in a trial of the OX40 agonist ivuxolimab. This sequence originates from an adult with an advanced solid tumor such as melanoma, head and neck, liver or kidney cancer. The CDR3 DNA follows: TGCGCCAGCACCCGGACAGGTGGATCACCCCTCCACTTT. This translates into CASTRTGGSPLHF.